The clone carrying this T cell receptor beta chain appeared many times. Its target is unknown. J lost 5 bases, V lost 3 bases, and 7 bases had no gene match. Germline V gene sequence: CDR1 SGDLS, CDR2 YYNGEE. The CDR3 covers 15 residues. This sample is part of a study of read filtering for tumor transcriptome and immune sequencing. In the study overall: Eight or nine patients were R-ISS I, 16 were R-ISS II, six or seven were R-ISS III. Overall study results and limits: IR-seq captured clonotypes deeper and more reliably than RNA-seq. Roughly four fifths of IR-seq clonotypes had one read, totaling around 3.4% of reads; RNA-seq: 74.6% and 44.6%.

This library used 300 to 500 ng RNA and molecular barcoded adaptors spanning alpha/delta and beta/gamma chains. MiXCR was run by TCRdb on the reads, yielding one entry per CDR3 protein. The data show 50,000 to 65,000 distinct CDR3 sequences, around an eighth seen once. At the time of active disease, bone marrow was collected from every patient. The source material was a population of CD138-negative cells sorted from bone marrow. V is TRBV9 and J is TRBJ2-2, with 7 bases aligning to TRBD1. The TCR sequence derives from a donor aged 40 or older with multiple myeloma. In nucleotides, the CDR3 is TGTGCCAGCAGCGCGATGACAGGGTCAACCGGGGAGCTGTTTTTT. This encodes CASSAMTGSTGELFF.